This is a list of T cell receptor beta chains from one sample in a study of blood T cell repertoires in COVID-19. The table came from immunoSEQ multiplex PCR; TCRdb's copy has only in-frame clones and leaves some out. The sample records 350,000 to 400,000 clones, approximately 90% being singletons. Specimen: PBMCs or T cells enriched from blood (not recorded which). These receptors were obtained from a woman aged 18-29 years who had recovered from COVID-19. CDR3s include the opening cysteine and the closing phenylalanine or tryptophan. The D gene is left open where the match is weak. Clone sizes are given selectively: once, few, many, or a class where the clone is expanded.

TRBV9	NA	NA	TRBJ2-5	CASSSDRFQETQYF	TGTGCCAGCAGCTCTGACAGGTTCCAAGAGACCCAGTACTTC
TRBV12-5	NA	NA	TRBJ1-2	CASGFGQAKGYTF	TGTGCTAGTGGTTTTGGGCAAGCCAAAGGCTACACCTTC
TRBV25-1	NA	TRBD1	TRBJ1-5	CASSDPRGGNQPQHF	TGTGCCAGCAGTGATCCCAGGGGGGGCAATCAGCCCCAGCATTTT
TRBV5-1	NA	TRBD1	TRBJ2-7	CASILDRDSYEQYF	TGCGCCAGCATTCTGGACAGGGACTCCTACGAGCAGTACTTC
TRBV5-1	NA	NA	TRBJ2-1	CASRQTGSSYNEQFF	TGCGCCAGCAGGCAAACGGGGAGCTCCTACAATGAGCAGTTCTTC
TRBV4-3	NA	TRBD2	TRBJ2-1	CASSQDEGLAGAEQFF	TGCGCCAGCAGCCAAGATGAGGGACTAGCGGGGGCCGAGCAGTTCTTC
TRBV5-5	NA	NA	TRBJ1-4	CASSSRTARNNEKLFF	TGTGCCAGCAGCAGCCGGACTGCAAGGAATAATGAAAAACTGTTTTTT
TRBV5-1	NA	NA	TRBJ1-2	CASSSAVQGYTF	TGCGCCAGCAGCTCGGCGGTCCAAGGCTACACCTTC
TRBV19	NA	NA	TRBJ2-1	CASSIYHSNEQFF	TGTGCCAGTAGTATATACCACTCCAATGAGCAGTTCTTC
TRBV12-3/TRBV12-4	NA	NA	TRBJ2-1	CASSLIDEQFF	TGTGCCAGCAGTTTGATAGATGAGCAGTTCTTC
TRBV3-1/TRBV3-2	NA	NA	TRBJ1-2	CASSHRGVYTF	TGTGCCAGCAGCCATCGGGGGGTCTACACCTTC
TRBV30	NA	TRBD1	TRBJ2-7	CAHGQGGGYEQYF	TGTGCCCACGGACAGGGGGGGGGCTACGAGCAGTACTTC
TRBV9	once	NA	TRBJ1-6	CASSSPRGGVYNSPLHF	TGTGCCAGCAGCTCCCCCCGAGGAGGGGTGTATAATTCACCCCTCCACTTT
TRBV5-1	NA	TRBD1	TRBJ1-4	CASSFASSGGEKLFF	TGCGCCAGCAGCTTCGCCAGCTCAGGGGGGGAAAAACTGTTTTTT
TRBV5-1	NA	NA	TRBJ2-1	CASSELANNEQFF	TGCGCCAGCAGCGAGCTAGCGAACAATGAGCAGTTCTTC
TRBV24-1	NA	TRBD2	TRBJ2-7	CATSVSGGTGEQYF	TGTGCCACCAGCGTGAGCGGGGGGACCGGCGAGCAGTACTTC
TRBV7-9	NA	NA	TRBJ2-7	CASSSPTGREQYF	TGTGCCAGCAGCTCCCCGACAGGTAGGGAGCAGTACTTC
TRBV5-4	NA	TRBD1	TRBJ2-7	CASSGRDRASYEQYF	TGTGCCAGCAGCGGCCGGGACAGGGCCTCCTACGAGCAGTACTTC
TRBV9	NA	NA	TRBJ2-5	CASSVGHQETQYF	TGTGCCAGCAGCGTAGGGCACCAAGAGACCCAGTACTTC
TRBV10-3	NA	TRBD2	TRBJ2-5	CAISGTSRETQYF	TGTGCCATCAGCGGGACTAGTCGAGAGACCCAGTACTTC
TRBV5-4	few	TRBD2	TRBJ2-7	CASSLRSGGSYEQYF	TGTGCCAGCAGCTTGCGAAGCGGGGGCTCCTACGAGCAGTACTTC
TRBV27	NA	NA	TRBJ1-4	CASSLWGEGEKLFF	TGTGCCAGCAGTTTATGGGGAGAGGGTGAAAAACTGTTTTTT
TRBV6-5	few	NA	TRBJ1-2	CASRGRGAYGYTF	TGTGCCAGCAGGGGGAGGGGCGCCTATGGCTACACCTTC
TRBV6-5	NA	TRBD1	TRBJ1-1	CASRRKGQGNTEAFF	TGTGCCAGCAGGAGGAAGGGACAGGGGAACACTGAAGCTTTCTTT
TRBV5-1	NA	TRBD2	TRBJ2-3	CASSLVGLAGVTDTQYF	TGCGCCAGCAGCTTGGTTGGGCTAGCGGGGGTCACAGATACGCAGTATTTT
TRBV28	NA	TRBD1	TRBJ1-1	CASSRTGNTEAFF	TGTGCCAGCAGCAGGACAGGGAACACTGAAGCTTTCTTT
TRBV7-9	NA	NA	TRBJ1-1	CASSLGVRRVTEAFF	TGTGCCAGCAGCTTAGGGGTTAGGAGGGTCACTGAAGCTTTCTTT
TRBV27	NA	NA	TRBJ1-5	CASSLQWPHQPQHF	TGTGCCAGCAGTTTACAGTGGCCCCATCAGCCCCAGCATTTT
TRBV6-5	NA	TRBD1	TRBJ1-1	CASCNRGHGEAFF	TGTGCCAGCTGCAACAGGGGGCATGGTGAAGCTTTCTTT
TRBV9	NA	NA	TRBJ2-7	CASSGDGGRGFYEQYF	TGTGCCAGCAGCGGGGACGGGGGCAGGGGGTTCTACGAGCAGTACTTC
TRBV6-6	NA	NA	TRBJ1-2	CASSLGQLYGYTF	TGTGCCAGCAGTCTCGGACAGTTATATGGCTACACCTTC
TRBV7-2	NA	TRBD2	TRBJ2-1	CASSGPSGGAENEQFF	TGTGCCAGCAGCGGACCTAGCGGGGGGGCCGAGAATGAGCAGTTCTTC
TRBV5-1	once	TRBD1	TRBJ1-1	CASSDVRTGDTEAFF	TGCGCCAGCAGCGATGTTAGGACAGGGGACACTGAAGCTTTCTTT
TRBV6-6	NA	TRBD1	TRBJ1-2	CASSPDRGWLDGYTF	TGTGCCAGCAGTCCCGACAGGGGATGGCTAGATGGCTACACCTTC
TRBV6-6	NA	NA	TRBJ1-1	CASGRGQLVAFF	TGTGCCAGCGGCCGAGGACAGCTTGTTGCTTTCTTT
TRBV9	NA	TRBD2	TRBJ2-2	CASSVAPSGGVTTGELFF	TGTGCCAGCAGCGTAGCCCCTAGCGGGGGGGTGACCACCGGGGAGCTGTTTTTT
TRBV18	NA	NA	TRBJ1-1	CASSPSRGSNTEAFF	TGTGCCAGCTCACCATCCAGGGGTTCTAACACTGAAGCTTTCTTT
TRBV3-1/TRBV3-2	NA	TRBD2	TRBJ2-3	CASSHRGVGTQYF	TGTGCCAGCAGCCACCGGGGGGTCGGGACGCAGTATTTT
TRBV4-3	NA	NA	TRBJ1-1	CASSQETNTEAFF	TGCGCCAGCAGCCAAGAGACAAACACTGAAGCTTTCTTT
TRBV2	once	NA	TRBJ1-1	CASSPTTEAFF	TGTGCCAGCAGTCCTACCACTGAAGCTTTCTTT
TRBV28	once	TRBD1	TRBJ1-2	CASSSRDRVSFSYGYTF	TGTGCCAGCAGTTCCCGGGACAGGGTGTCTTTCTCCTATGGCTACACCTTC